This passage covers 8 T cell receptor beta chains from one sample sequenced in a study of blood T cell repertoires in COVID-19. The method was immunoSEQ multiplex PCR; TCRdb's version includes in-frame clones alone and lacks a portion of them. This sample yields approximately 99,000 clones, of which approximately 86% are seen a single time; about 1.9% belongs to the top ten. The sequencing input was peripheral blood. The source of these receptors is a man aged 45-65 years with COVID-19, enrolled during active disease.

The chain joins TRBV30 to TRBJ1-2; 7 bases match TRBD1. J was trimmed by 3 bases and V by 5 bases; bases with no gene match: 6. The CDR3 has 13 residues. The germline CDR1 and CDR2 sequences are GTSNPN and SVGIG (reference sequence). CDR3 region: CAWGTGAYYGYTF. The CDR3 DNA sequence: TGTGCCTGGGGTACAGGGGCCTACTATGGCTACACCTTC.

The chain recombines TRBV9 with TRBJ2-7; 8 nucleotides align to TRBD1. CDR1 is SGDLS and CDR2 is YYNGEE in the germline V gene. The CDR3 extends over 14 amino acids. The V gene end was trimmed by 3 bases and the J gene end by 6 bases; junction bases not matched to a gene: 8. The CDR3 region is CASSATGTGGEQYF. DNA of the CDR3: TGTGCCAGCAGCGCCACCGGGACAGGAGGCGAGCAGTACTTC.

The rearrangement joins TRBV14 to TRBJ1-2, with 7 bases fitting TRBD1. Germline V gives CDR1 SGHDN, CDR2 FVKESK. The CDR3 length is 14 residues. V dropped 5 bases and J dropped 4; count of bases not matched to a gene: 7. The CDR3 DNA reads TGTGCCAGCAGCTTTTCAAGGACAGGCTATGGCTACACCTTC. Translating it yields CASSFSRTGYGYTF.

This clone was counted once. The gene calls are TRBV30 and TRBJ2-7; a possible D gene is TRBD1 (5 bases). V was cut by 0 bases and J by 2 bases, with 14 bases left in between. Germline V gives CDR1 GTSNPN, CDR2 SVGIG (reference sequence). This CDR3 has 15 amino acids. Here the CDR3 reads CAWSVRSTAPYEQYF. The CDR3 DNA follows: TGTGCCTGGAGTGTACGCTCGACAGCCCCCTACGAGCAGTACTTC.

The rearrangement joins TRBV7-2 to TRBJ2-7; D unresolved. The CDR3 has 11 residues. CDR1 and CDR2 from the germline V gene are SGHTA and FQGNSA. V was pared by 5 bases and J by 4 bases, with 6 bases between. Here the CDR3 DNA reads TGTGCCAGCAGCCCCGGGTACGAGCAGTACTTC. Translating it yields CASSPGYEQYF.

The J gene is TRBJ2-1, the V gene TRBV19, with D perhaps TRBD2 (7 bases). The germline V gene encodes CDR1 LNHDA and CDR2 SQIVND (reference sequence). Deletions cut 4 bases from V and 6 bases from J, with 19 bases between. CDR3 length: 16 amino acids. The DNA for the CDR3 is TGTGCCAGTAGTACGGGGGGCATACTGACAGGCAATGAGCAGTTCTTC. As protein: CASSTGGILTGNEQFF.

The V and J genes are TRBV3-1 (or the pseudogene TRBV3-2) and TRBJ1-2; weak D call: TRBD1 (5 bases). The V end was cut by 0 bases, the J end by 6 bases, with 14 bases between. This CDR3 has 15 amino acids. Germline V CDR1 and CDR2: LGHDT, YNNKEL (reference sequence). CDR3 region: CASSQEGGGLNGYTF. The CDR3 DNA reads TGTGCCAGCAGCCAAGAGGGGGGAGGGTTGAATGGCTACACCTTC.

This sequence joins TRBV15 and TRBJ2-7; maybe TRBD1 (7 bases). Trimming cost V 2 bases and J 5 bases, with 16 bases left between them. CDR1 is LNHNV, CDR2 YYDKDF, per germline (reference sequence). The CDR3 length is 15 residues. CDR3 coding DNA: TGTGCCACCAGCAGATCCAGGGGGGTCGAAAACGAGCAGTACTTC. Its protein product is CATSRSRGVENEQYF.